These T cell receptor beta chains were read from a single sample in a study of cytotoxic CD8 clonotypes in ibrutinib-treated CLL. Method: immunoSEQ multiplex PCR; TCRdb's copy keeps in-frame clones and lacks some. The repertoire includes 120,000 to 150,000 clones, 70% to 85% of them detected once, and approximately 30% sits in the top ten. This specimen consisted of PBMCs, obtained after 12 months of ibrutinib treatment. Receptors were obtained from a human donor with chronic lymphocytic leukemia. CDR3s include the opening cysteine and the closing phenylalanine or tryptophan. The order of the fields is D gene, clone size, J gene, V gene, CDR3 protein, CDR3 DNA. A D gene is named only where the DNA matches it firmly. The size entry is marked missing in some rows and otherwise reads once, few, many or a size class.

>.|.|TRBJ2-7|TRBV28
CASSFQVLATGNSYEQYF
TGTGCCAGCAGTTTCCAAGTACTGGCGACAGGCAACTCCTACGAGCAGTACTTC
>TRBD1|.|TRBJ2-7|TRBV6-5
CASSYGTGYEQYF
TGTGCCAGCAGTTACGGGACAGGCTACGAGCAGTACTTC
>TRBD1|.|TRBJ2-1|TRBV5-1
CASSGTGYNEQFF
TGCGCCAGCAGTGGGACAGGCTACAATGAGCAGTTCTTC
>.|.|TRBJ1-6|TRBV6-5
CASKRGIDSPLHF
TGTGCCAGCAAGAGAGGAATTGATTCACCCCTCCACTTT
>.|.|TRBJ1-5|TRBV21-1
CASSKGPGKPQHF
TGTGCCAGCAGCAAAGGGCCAGGCAAGCCCCAGCATTTT
>TRBD2|.|TRBJ2-1|TRBV7-8
CASSLRRLAVNNEQFF
TGTGCCAGCAGCTTACGTAGGCTAGCGGTTAACAATGAGCAGTTCTTC
>.|.|TRBJ1-2|TRBV20-1
CSAPNYGYTF
TGCAGTGCCCCTAACTATGGCTACACCTTC
>.|.|TRBJ1-1|TRBV4-1
CASNPRTLNTEAFF
TGCGCCAGCAACCCACGAACCTTGAACACTGAAGCTTTCTTT
>.|few|TRBJ2-7|TRBV5-1
CASSSNGGEQYF
TGCGCCAGCAGCTCAAACGGAGGCGAGCAGTACTTC
>.|.|TRBJ2-7|TRBV27
CASSLSLGNYEQYF
TGTGCCAGCAGTTTATCGTTGGGGAACTACGAGCAGTACTTC
>.|.|TRBJ2-2|TRBV7-3
CASSRGQHTGELFF
TGTGCCAGCAGCCGGGGCCAGCACACCGGGGAGCTGTTTTTT
>.|few|TRBJ2-7|TRBV10-3
CAIRGLQGSWYEQYF
TGTGCCATCAGGGGTCTGCAGGGGTCATGGTACGAGCAGTACTTC
>TRBD2|.|TRBJ2-3|TRBV10-3
CAITETSGRGTDTQYF
TGTGCCATCACCGAGACTAGCGGGAGGGGTACAGATACGCAGTATTTT
>TRBD1|.|TRBJ2-7|TRBV19
CASSTGTGDYEQYF
TGTGCCAGTAGTACCGGGACAGGGGACTACGAGCAGTACTTC
>.|.|TRBJ2-1|TRBV11-2
CASSSRGPSDEQFF
TGTGCCAGCAGCTCTCGTGGCCCCTCGGATGAGCAGTTCTTC
>TRBD2|once|TRBJ2-1|TRBV9
CASSSQRLAEDYNEQFF
TGTGCCAGCAGCTCCCAGAGACTAGCGGAGGACTACAATGAGCAGTTCTTC
>.|.|TRBJ2-6|TRBV28
CASSLMRAFGANVLTF
TGTGCCAGCAGTTTAATGAGAGCGTTCGGGGCCAACGTCCTGACTTTC
>.|.|TRBJ2-2|TRBV19
CASRHPGFGELFF
TGTGCCAGTAGGCATCCGGGTTTTGGGGAGCTGTTTTTT
>.|.|TRBJ1-5|TRBV28
CASSFRVYSNQPQHF
TGTGCCAGCAGTTTCCGGGTATATAGCAATCAGCCCCAGCATTTT
>TRBD2|.|TRBJ2-1|TRBV5-1
CASSLVLAGGDEQFF
TGCGCCAGCAGCTTGGTACTAGCGGGGGGCGATGAGCAGTTCTTC
>.|.|TRBJ1-4|TRBV28
CASSKTGNEKLFF
TGTGCCAGCAGTAAAACAGGGAATGAAAAACTGTTTTTT
>.|.|TRBJ1-2|TRBV6-5
CASSYSPRANGYTF
TGTGCCAGCAGTTACTCCCCCAGGGCAAATGGCTACACCTTC